The TCR beta chain under discussion was sequenced for a study of blood T cell repertoires in COVID-19. About the research overall: Both acute and convalescent COVID-19 samples were obtained from the United States, Italy and Spain. T cells, B-cell-depleted T cells, or PBMCs provided the cDNA or gDNA that served as material.

Methods used by the authors: The authors estimated nucleated cell counts from reference gene primer amplification. Profiled with immunoSEQ multiplex PCR; TCRdb holds only in-frame clones, not every one. V, J and clone size are taken as reported in that table, and D and trimming were inferred from the DNA itself. The sample lists fewer than 200,000 clones, about 74% seen once, with approximately 3% in the top ten. The receptor was derived from a woman aged 80 or older with acute or convalescent COVID-19. Sequencing was performed on peripheral blood.

CDR3 protein: CAWSVGQGTEAFF. The DNA for the CDR3 is TGTGCCTGGAGTGTCGGACAGGGGACTGAAGCTTTCTTT. V usage is TRBV30 and J usage is TRBJ1-1; TRBD1 matches at 9 bases. CDR1 is GTSNPN and CDR2 is SVGIG in the germline V gene (reference sequence). CDR3 size: 13 residues. J lost 5 bases, V lost 0 bases, and 1 base had no gene match. Supplemented by reference TRBV30 and TRBJ1-1, the full variable domain reads SQTIHQWPATLVQPVGSPLSLECTVEGTSNPNLYWYRQAAGRGLQLLFYSVGIGQISSEVPQNLSASRPQDRQFILSSKKLLLSDSGFYLCAWSVGQGTEAFFGQGTRLTVV.